What follows describes a single TCR beta chain. Its cognate antigen is unknown. The authors split each subset's genomic DNA evenly across several immunoSEQ plates. Data came from immunoSEQ multiplex PCR; TCRdb stores just in-frame clones and leaves some out. Of roughly 2.1 million clones listed, about 92% are singletons. The CDR3 runs to 14 residues. The V and J ends lost 3 bases and 1 base respectively, with 10 bases between them. Per the germline V gene, CDR1 is MNHEY and CDR2 is SMNVEV (reference sequence). Naive CD8 cells comprised CD45RO-negative, CCR7-positively selected cells, excluding terminally differentiated effector memory CD45RA+ cells. This specimen belongs to a study of shared clonotypes between healthy human individuals. Study-wide results and limits: Rarefaction analysis demonstrated incomplete sorted-subset sequencing notwithstanding large depth.

The sequence was collected from a man aged 18 to 29 in good health. Some clones in this sample may be carry-over from other donors' samples. The V and J genes are TRBV27 and TRBJ2-7, with D unresolved. Material: naive CD8+ T cells from PBMCs. This CDR3 reads CASSLADRSYEQYF. The CDR3 DNA reads TGTGCCAGCAGTTTGGCGGATCGATCCTACGAGCAGTACTTC.